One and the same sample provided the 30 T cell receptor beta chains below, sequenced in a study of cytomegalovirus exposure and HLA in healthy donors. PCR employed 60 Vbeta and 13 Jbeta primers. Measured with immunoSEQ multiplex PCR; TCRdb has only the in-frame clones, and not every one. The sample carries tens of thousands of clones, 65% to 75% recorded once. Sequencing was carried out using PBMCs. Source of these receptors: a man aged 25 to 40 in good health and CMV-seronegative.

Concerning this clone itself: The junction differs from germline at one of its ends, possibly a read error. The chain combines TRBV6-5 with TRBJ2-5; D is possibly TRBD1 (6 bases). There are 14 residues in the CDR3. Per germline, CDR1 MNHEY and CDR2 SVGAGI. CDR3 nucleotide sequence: TGTGCCAGCAGTTACGGGACATCCCAAGAGACCCAGCACTTC. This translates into CASSYGTSQETQHF.

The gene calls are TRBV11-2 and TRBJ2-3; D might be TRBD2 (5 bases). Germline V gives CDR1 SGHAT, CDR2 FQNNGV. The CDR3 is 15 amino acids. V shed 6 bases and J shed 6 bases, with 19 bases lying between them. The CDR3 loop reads CASSRTDEGLDTQYF. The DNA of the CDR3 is TGTGCCAGCAGTCGTACAGATGAAGGACTGGATACGCAGTATTTT.

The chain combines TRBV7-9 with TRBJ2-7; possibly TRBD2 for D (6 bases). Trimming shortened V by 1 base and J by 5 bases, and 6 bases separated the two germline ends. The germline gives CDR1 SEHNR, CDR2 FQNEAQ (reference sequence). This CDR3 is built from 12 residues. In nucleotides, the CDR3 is TGTGCCAGCAGCTTAGGACTAGACGAGCAGTACTTC. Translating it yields CASSLGLDEQYF. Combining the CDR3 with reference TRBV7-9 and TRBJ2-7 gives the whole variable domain DTGVSQNPRHKITKRGQNVTFRCDPISEHNRLYWYRQTLGQGPEFLTYFQNEAQLEKSRLLSDRFSAERPKGSFSTLEIQRTEQGDSAMYLCASSLGLDEQYFGPGTRLTVT.

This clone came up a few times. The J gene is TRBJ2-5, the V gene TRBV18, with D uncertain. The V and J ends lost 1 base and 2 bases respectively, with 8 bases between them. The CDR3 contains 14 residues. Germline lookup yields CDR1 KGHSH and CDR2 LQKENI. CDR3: CASSPQRQQETQYF. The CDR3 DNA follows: TGTGCCAGCTCACCACAGAGGCAGCAAGAGACCCAGTACTTC.

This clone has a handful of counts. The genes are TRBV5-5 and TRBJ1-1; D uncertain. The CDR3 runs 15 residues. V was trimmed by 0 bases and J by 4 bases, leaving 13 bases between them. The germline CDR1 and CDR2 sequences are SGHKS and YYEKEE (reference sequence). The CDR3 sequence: CASSLDRVRLTEAFF. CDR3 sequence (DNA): TGTGCCAGCAGCTTGGATCGGGTAAGGCTCACTGAAGCTTTCTTT.

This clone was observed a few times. CDR3 nucleotides: TGCGCCAGCAGTGAATGGGCGGGGGGGCCCAATTACGAGCAGTACTTC. Amino acid sequence: CASSEWAGGPNYEQYF. The chain carries TRBV10-1 and TRBJ2-7, with 9 bases identical to TRBD2. Trimming at V came to 3 bases and at J to 4 bases, leaving 10 bases not matched to a gene. Germline lookup yields CDR1 WNHNN and CDR2 SYGVQD (reference sequence). The CDR3 is 16 amino acids.

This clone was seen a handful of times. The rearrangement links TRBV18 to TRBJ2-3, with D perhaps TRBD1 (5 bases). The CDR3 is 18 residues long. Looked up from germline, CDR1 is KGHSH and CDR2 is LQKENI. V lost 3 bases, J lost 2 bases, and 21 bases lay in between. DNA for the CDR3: TGTGCCAGCTCACCGAACAGGAGAAGACTCAACGACACAGATACGCAGTATTTT. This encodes CASSPNRRRLNDTDTQYF. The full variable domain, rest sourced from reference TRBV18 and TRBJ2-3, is NAGVMQNPRHLVRRRGQEARLRCSPMKGHSHVYWYRQLPEEGLKFMVYLQKENIIDESGMPKERFSAEFPKEGPSILRIQQVVRGDSAAYFCASSPNRRRLNDTDTQYFGPGTRLTVL.

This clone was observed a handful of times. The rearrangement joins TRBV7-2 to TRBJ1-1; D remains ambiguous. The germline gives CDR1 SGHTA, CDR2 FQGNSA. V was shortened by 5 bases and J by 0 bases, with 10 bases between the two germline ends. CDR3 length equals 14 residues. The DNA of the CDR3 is TGTGCCAGCAGCATGGGAGCGATGAACACTGAAGCTTTCTTT. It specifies CASSMGAMNTEAFF.

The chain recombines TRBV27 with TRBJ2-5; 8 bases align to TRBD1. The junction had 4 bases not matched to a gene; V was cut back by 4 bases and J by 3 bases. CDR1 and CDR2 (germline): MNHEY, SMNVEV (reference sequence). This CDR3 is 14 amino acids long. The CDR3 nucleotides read TGTGCCAGCAGTTGGGCAGGGGGCGAAGAGACCCAGTACTTC. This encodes CASSWAGGEETQYF.

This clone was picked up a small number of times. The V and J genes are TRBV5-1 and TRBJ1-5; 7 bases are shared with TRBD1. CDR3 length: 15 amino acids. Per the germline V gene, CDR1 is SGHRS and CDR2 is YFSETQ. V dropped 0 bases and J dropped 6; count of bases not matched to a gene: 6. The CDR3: CASSLETGTGQPQHF. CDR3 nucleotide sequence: TGCGCCAGCAGCTTGGAGACAGGGACTGGTCAGCCCCAGCATTTT.

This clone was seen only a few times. The CDR3 sequence: CASRTDRGDEKLFF. The CDR3, as DNA: TGTGCCAGTAGGACCGACAGGGGGGATGAAAAACTGTTTTTT. The chain uses TRBV19 and TRBJ1-4, with 9 bases fitting TRBD1. V lost 6 bases to trimming and J lost 6 bases; unmatched junction nucleotides: 5. CDR1 LNHDA and CDR2 SQIVND come from the germline V gene (reference sequence). The CDR3 length is 14 residues.

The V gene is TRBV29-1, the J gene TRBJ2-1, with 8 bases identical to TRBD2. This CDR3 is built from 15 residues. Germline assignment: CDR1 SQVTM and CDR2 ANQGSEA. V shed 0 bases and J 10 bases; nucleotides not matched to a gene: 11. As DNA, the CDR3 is TGCAGCGTTGAAGATCGGGCGGGAGGTCATTCGGAGCAGTTCTTC. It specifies CSVEDRAGGHSEQFF.

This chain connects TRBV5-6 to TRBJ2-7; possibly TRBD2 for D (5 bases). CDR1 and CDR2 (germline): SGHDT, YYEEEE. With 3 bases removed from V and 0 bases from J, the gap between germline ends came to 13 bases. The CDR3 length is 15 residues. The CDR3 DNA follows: TGTGCCAGCAGCTCATTTAGCGAGAGCTCCTACGAGCAGTACTTC. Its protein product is CASSSFSESSYEQYF.

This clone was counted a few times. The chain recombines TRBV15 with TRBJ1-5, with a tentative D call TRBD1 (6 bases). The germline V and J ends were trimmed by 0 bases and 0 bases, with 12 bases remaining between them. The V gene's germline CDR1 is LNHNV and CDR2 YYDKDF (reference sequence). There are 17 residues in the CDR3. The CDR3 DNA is TGTGCCACCAGCAGAGAGCCAGGGGTGTATAGCAATCAGCCCCAGCATTTT. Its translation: CATSREPGVYSNQPQHF. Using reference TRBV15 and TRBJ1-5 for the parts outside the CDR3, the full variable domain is DAMVIQNPRYQVTQFGKPVTLSCSQTLNHNVMYWYQQKSSQAPKLLFHYYDKDFNNEADTPDNFQSRRPNTSFCFLDIRSPGLGDTAMYLCATSREPGVYSNQPQHFGDGTRLSIL.

In nucleotides, the CDR3 is TGTGCCAGCAGTCGGACAGGGGCACTCACAGATACGCAGTATTTT. Translation: CASSRTGALTDTQYF. The chain employs TRBV6-5 and TRBJ2-3; the match to TRBD1 covers 9 bases. Germline assignment: CDR1 MNHEY and CDR2 SVGAGI. The CDR3 is 15 residues long. J lost 2 bases, V lost 5 bases, and 5 bases had no gene match.

CDR3 sequence: CSVVGWGVSTEAFF. The CDR3 coding sequence is TGCAGCGTAGTGGGGTGGGGGGTCAGCACTGAAGCTTTCTTT. The J gene is TRBJ1-1, the V gene TRBV29-1, with a possible D match to TRBD1 (5 bases). Germline loops: CDR1 SQVTM, CDR2 ANQGSEA. This CDR3 is built from 14 residues. Trimming took off 6 bases at V and 4 bases at J, with 18 bases between the two ends.

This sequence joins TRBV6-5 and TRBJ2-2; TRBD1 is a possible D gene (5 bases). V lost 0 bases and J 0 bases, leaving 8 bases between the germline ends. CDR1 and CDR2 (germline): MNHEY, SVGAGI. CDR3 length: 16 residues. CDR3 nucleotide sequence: TGTGCCAGCAGTTACTCGACAGATTCGAACACCGGGGAGCTGTTTTTT. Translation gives CASSYSTDSNTGELFF.

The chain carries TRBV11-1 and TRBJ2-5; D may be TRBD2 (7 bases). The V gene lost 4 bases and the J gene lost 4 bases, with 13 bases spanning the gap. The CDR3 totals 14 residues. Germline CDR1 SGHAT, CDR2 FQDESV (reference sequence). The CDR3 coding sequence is TGTGCCAGCAGCTGGGGGGGCTCGAGAGAGACCCAGTACTTC. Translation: CASSWGGSRETQYF.

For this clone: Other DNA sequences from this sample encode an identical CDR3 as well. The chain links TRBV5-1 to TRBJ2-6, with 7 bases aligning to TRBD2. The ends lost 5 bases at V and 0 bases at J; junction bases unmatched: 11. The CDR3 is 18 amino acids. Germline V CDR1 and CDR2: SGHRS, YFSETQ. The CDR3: CASSIVQGEGSGANVLTF. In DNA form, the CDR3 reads TGCGCCAGCAGTATTGTCCAAGGGGAGGGCTCTGGGGCCAACGTCCTGACTTTC.

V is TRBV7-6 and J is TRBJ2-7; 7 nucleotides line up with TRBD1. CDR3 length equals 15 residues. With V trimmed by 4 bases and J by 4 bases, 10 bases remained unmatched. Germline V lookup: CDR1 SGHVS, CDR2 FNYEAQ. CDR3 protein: CASSSTGDGIYEQYF. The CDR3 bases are TGTGCCAGCAGCTCCACAGGGGATGGAATTTACGAGCAGTACTTC.

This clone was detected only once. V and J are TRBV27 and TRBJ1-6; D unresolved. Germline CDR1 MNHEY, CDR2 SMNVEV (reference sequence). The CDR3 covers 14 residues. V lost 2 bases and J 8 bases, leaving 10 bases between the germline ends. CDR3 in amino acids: CASSLGLRDSPLHF. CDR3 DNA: TGTGCCAGCAGTTTAGGGTTGAGGGATTCACCCCTCCACTTT.

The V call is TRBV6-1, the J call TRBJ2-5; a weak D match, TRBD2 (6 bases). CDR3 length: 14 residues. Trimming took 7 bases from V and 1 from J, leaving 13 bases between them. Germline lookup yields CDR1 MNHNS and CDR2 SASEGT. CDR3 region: CASIARDSQETQYF. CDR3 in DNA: TGTGCCAGCATAGCACGGGACTCCCAAGAGACCCAGTACTTC.

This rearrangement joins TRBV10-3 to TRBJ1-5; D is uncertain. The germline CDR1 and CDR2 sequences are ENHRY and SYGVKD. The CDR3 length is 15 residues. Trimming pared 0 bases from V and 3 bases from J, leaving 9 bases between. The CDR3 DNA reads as TGTGCCATCAGTGAGTCGGGCCAGAACAATCAGCCCCAGCATTTT. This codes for CAISESGQNNQPQHF.

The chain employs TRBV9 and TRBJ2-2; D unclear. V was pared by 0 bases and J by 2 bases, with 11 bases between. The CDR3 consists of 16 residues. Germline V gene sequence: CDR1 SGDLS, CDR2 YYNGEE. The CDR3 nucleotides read TGTGCCAGCAGCGTAGCGACGAGACTTAACACCGGGGAGCTGTTTTTT. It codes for CASSVATRLNTGELFF.

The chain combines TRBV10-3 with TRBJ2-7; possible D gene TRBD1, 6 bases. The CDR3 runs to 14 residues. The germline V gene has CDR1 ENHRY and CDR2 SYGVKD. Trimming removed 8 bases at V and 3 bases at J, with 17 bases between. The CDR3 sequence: CAILSSTDSYEQYF. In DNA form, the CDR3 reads TGTGCCATCCTTTCTTCCACGGACAGCTACGAGCAGTACTTC.

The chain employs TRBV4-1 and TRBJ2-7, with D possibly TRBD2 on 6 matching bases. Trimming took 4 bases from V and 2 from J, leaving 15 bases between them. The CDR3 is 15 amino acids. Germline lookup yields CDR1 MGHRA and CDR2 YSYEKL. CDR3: CASSLKRDSTYEQYF. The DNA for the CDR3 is TGCGCCAGCAGCCTAAAAAGGGACTCCACCTACGAGCAGTACTTC.

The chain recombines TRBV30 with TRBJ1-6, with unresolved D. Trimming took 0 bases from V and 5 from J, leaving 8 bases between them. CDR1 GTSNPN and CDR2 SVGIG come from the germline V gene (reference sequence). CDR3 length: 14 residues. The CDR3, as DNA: TGTGCCTGGAGTGTAAACCTAAATAATTCACCCCTCCACTTT. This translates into CAWSVNLNNSPLHF. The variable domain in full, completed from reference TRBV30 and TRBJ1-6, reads SQTIHQWPATLVQPVGSPLSLECTVEGTSNPNLYWYRQAAGRGLQLLFYSVGIGQISSEVPQNLSASRPQDRQFILSSKKLLLSDSGFYLCAWSVNLNNSPLHFGNGTRLTVT.

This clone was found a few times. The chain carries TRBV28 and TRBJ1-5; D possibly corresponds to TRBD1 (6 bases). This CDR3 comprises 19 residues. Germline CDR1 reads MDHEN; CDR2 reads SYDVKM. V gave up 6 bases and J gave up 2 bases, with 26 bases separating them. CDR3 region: CASRGNQAWGQGGNQPQHF. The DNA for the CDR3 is TGTGCCAGCAGGGGGAATCAGGCTTGGGGGCAGGGTGGCAATCAGCCCCAGCATTTT.

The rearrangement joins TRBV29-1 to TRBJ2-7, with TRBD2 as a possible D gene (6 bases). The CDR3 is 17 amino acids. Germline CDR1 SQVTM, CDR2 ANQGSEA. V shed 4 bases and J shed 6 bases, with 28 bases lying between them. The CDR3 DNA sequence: TGCAGCGTTGTTTTTTGGTTGGCGGGGCCTCCTTGGGGCGAGCAGTACTTC. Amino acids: CSVVFWLAGPPWGEQYF.

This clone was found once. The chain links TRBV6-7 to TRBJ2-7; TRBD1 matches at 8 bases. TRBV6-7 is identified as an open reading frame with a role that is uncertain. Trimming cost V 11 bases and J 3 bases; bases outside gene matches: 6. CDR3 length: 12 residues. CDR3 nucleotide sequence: TGTGCCGGGGACAGGACCTTCTACGAGCAGTACTTC. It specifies CAGDRTFYEQYF.